The present T cell receptor (beta chain) was sequenced within a study of identical twins. Overall study results and limits: Cord blood beta clonotypes present at high abundance carried fewer insertions; no such pattern appeared in memory repertoires. Twin-shared out-of-frame alpha sequences were enriched for low generation probability.

Germline CDR1 is MDHEN and CDR2 is SYDVKM. V gave up 4 bases and J gave up 7 bases, with 16 bases separating them. This CDR3 comprises 15 residues. One entry per CDR3 protein results from TCRdb running MiXCR on the 5' RACE reads. In the table there are under 900,000 distinct CDR3 sequences, 18% of which are singletons. As concerns this clonotype: What it binds is not known.

These data also featured in a second study, about T cells expressing NK-cell markers. This second report adds: Seropositivity for HCMV was found in most of the eight sequenced donors, with one seronegative.

Sequencing used PBMCs. The chain is built from TRBV28 and TRBJ1-4, with D perhaps TRBD1 (5 bases). This sequence originates from a woman younger than 30 in good health. CDR3 residues: CASSSPGQGSEKLFF. The DNA for the CDR3 is TGTGCCAGCAGTTCCCCCGGGCAGGGAAGTGAAAAACTGTTTTTT.